A selection of T cell receptor beta chains follows, all from one sample in a study of CXCR3-negative and CXCR3-positive naive CD8 T cells. TCRdb re-called the 5' RACE reads and gives one entry per CDR3 protein, without DNA. This table holds over 100,000 distinct CDR3 sequences. The sample was naive CXCR3- CD8+ T cells from blood. The receptors derive from a human donor in good health. Some clones in this sample may be carry-over from other donors' samples. Both conserved end residues are part of each CDR3. The order of the fields is J gene, V gene, CDR3 protein.

j_gene: TRBJ2-7; v_gene: TRBV7-3; CDR3aa: CASSLSGSSSYEQYF
j_gene: TRBJ2-7; v_gene: TRBV11-2; CDR3aa: CASADAYYEQYF
j_gene: TRBJ2-7; v_gene: TRBV2; CDR3aa: CASTEGSFEQYF
j_gene: TRBJ2-3; v_gene: TRBV12-3/TRBV12-4; CDR3aa: CASSFPRETTDTQYF
j_gene: TRBJ2-3; v_gene: TRBV28; CDR3aa: CASRPAWDTQYF
j_gene: TRBJ2-5; v_gene: TRBV11-2; CDR3aa: CASSLVGRAPLETQYF
j_gene: TRBJ1-1; v_gene: TRBV9; CDR3aa: CASSVSIAGTEAFF
j_gene: TRBJ2-5; v_gene: TRBV12-3/TRBV12-4; CDR3aa: CASSSLTQGRETQYF
j_gene: TRBJ2-5; v_gene: TRBV3-1; CDR3aa: CASSQDSGIKDQYF
j_gene: TRBJ2-5; v_gene: TRBV25-1; CDR3aa: CASSEYTAAGETQYF
j_gene: TRBJ2-5; v_gene: TRBV7-8; CDR3aa: CASSFTTGLPETQYF
j_gene: TRBJ2-2; v_gene: TRBV11-2; CDR3aa: CASSLQSGGAVTGELFF
j_gene: TRBJ2-1; v_gene: TRBV10-3; CDR3aa: CAISEVTASSYNEQFF
j_gene: TRBJ2-2; v_gene: TRBV21-1; CDR3aa: CASSRRRTGKKNTGELFF
j_gene: TRBJ2-7; v_gene: TRBV4-1; CDR3aa: CASSRDPGQPLGEQYF
j_gene: TRBJ2-1; v_gene: TRBV12-3/TRBV12-4; CDR3aa: CASTDSSYNEQFF
j_gene: TRBJ2-5; v_gene: TRBV10-3; CDR3aa: CAISGEDLETQYF
j_gene: TRBJ2-1; v_gene: TRBV6-2/TRBV6-3; CDR3aa: CASSYDQLVYDEQFF